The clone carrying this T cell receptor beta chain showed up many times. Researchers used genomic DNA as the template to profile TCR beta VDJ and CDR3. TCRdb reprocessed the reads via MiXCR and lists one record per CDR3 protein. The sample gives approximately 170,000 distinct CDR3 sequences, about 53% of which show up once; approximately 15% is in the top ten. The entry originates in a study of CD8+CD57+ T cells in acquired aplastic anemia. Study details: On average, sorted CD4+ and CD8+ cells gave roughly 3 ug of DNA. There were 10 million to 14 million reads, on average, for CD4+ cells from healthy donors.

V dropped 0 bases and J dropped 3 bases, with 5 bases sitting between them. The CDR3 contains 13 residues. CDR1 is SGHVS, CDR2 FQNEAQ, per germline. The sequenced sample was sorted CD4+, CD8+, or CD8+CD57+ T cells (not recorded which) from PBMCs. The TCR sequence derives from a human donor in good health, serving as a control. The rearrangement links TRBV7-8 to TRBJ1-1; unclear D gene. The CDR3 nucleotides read TGTGCCAGCAGCTTAGCTTTATACACTGAAGCTTTCTTT. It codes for CASSLALYTEAFF.